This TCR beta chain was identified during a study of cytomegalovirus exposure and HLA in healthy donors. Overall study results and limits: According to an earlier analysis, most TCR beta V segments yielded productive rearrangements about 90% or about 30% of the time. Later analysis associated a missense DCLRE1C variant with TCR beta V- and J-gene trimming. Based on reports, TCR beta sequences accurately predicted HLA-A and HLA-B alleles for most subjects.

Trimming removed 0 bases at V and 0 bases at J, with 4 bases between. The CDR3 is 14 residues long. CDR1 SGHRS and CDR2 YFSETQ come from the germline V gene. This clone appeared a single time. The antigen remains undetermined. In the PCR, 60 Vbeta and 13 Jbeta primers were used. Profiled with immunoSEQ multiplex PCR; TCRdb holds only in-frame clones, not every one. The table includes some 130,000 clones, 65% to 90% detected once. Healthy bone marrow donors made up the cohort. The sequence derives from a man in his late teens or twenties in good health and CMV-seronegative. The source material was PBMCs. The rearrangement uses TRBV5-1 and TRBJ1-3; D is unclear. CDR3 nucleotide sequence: TGCGCCAGCAGCTTGGGCAGCTCTGGAAACACCATATATTTT. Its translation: CASSLGSSGNTIYF.